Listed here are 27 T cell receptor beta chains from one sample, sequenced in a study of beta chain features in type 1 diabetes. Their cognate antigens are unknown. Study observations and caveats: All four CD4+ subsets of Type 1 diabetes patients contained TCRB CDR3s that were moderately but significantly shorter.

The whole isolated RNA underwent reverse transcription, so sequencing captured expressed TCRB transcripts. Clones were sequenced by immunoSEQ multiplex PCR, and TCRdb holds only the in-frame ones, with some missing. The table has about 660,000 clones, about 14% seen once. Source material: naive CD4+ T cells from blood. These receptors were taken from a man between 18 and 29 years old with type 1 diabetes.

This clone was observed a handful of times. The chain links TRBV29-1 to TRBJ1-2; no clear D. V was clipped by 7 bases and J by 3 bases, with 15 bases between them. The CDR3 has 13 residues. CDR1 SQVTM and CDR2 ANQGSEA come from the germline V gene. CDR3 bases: TGCAGCGCCCGAGGAGGGCAGGACTATGGCTACACCTTC. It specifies CSARGGQDYGYTF.

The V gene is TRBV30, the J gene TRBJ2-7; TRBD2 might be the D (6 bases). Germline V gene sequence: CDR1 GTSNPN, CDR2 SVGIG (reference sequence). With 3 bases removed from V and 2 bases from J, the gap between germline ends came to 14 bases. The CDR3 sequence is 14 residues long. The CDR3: CAWSPGVHPYEQYF. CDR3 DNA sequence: TGTGCCTGGAGCCCGGGAGTACACCCCTACGAGCAGTACTTC. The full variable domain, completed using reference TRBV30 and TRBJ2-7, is SQTIHQWPATLVQPVGSPLSLECTVEGTSNPNLYWYRQAAGRGLQLLFYSVGIGQISSEVPQNLSASRPQDRQFILSSKKLLLSDSGFYLCAWSPGVHPYEQYFGPGTRLTVT.

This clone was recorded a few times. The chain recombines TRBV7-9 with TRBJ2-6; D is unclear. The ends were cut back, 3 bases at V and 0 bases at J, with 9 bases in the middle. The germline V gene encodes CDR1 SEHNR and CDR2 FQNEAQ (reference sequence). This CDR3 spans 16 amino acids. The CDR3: CASSFRRVSGANVLTF. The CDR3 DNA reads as TGTGCCAGCAGCTTCAGAAGAGTCTCTGGGGCCAACGTCCTGACTTTC. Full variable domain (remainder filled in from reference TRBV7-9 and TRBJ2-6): DTGVSQNPRHKITKRGQNVTFRCDPISEHNRLYWYRQTLGQGPEFLTYFQNEAQLEKSRLLSDRFSAERPKGSFSTLEIQRTEQGDSAMYLCASSFRRVSGANVLTFGAGSRLTVL.

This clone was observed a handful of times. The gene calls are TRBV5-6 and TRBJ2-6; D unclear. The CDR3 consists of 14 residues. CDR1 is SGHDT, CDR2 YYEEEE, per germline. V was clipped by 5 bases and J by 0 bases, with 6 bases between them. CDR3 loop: CASRMSSGANVLTF. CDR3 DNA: TGTGCCAGCAGGATGAGCTCTGGGGCCAACGTCCTGACTTTC.

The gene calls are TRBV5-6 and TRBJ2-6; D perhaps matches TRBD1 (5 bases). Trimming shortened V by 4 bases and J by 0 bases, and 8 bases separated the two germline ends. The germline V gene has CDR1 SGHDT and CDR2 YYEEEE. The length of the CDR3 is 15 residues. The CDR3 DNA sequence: TGTGCCAGCAGCCAGGGCCGCTCTGGGGCCAACGTCCTGACTTTC. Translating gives CASSQGRSGANVLTF.

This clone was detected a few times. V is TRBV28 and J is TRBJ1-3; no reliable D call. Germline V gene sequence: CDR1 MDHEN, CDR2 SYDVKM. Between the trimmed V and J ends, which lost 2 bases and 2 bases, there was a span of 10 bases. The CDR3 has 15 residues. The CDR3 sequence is CASSLGGQTGNTIYF. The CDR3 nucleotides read TGTGCCAGCAGTTTAGGTGGCCAAACTGGAAACACCATATATTTT.

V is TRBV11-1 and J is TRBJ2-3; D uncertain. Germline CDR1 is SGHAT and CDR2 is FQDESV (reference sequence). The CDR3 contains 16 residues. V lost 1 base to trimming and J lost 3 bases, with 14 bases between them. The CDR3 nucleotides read TGTGCCAGCAGCTTAGGTCCTCTCACAGTTACAGATACGCAGTATTTT. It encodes CASSLGPLTVTDTQYF.

This CDR3 reads CASSPGQQNTEAFF. CDR3 nucleotides: TGCGCCAGCAGCCCGGGACAGCAGAACACTGAAGCTTTCTTT. This chain joins TRBV4-1 and TRBJ1-1, with 7 positions matching TRBD1. The CDR3 is 14 amino acids. CDR1 MGHRA and CDR2 YSYEKL come from the germline V gene. V lost 4 bases and J lost 1; bases outside the gene matches: 3.

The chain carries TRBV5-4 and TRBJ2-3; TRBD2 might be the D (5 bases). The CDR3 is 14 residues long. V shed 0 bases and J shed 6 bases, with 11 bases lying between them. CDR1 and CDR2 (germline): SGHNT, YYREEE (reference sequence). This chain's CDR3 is CASSLVGSEDTQYF. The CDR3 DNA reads TGTGCCAGCAGCTTGGTGGGTAGCGAGGATACGCAGTATTTT.

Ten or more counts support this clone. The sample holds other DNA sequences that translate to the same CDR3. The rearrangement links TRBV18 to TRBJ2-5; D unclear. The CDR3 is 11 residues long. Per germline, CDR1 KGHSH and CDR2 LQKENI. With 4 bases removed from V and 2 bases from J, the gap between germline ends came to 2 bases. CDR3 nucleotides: TGTGCCAGCTCACTTCAAGAGACCCAGTACTTC. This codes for CASSLQETQYF.

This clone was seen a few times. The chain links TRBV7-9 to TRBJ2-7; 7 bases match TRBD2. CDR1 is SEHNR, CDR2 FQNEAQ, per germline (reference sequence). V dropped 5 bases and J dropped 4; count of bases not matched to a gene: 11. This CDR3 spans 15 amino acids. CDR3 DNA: TGTGCCAGCAGCCCCGTGGGGGGGTTTGGGTACGAGCAGTACTTC. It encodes CASSPVGGFGYEQYF.

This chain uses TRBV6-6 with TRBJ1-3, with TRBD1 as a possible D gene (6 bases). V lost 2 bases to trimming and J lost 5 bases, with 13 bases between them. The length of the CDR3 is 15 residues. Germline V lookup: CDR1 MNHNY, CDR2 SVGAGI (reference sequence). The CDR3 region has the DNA TGTGCCAGCAGTTACCTCCGGACAGAACGAAACACCATATATTTT. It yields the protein CASSYLRTERNTIYF.

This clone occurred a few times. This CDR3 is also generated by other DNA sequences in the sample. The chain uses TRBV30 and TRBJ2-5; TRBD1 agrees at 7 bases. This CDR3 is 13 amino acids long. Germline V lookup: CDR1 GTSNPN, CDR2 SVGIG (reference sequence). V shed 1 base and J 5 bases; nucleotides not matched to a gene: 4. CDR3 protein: CAWSEGAPETQYF. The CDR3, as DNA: TGTGCCTGGAGTGAGGGGGCCCCGGAGACCCAGTACTTC.

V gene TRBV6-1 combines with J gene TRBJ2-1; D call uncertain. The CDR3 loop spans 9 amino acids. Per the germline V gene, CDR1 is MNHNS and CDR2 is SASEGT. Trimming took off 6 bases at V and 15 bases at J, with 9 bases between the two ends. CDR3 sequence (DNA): TGTGCCAGCAGACCCACCCCGTTCTTC. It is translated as CASRPTPFF.

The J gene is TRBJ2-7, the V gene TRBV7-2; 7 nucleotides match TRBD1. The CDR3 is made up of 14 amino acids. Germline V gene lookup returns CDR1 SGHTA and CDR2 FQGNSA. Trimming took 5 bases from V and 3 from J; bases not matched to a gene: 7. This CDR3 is CASSRQGKDYEQYF. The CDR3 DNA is TGTGCCAGCAGCCGACAGGGAAAGGACTACGAGCAGTACTTC.

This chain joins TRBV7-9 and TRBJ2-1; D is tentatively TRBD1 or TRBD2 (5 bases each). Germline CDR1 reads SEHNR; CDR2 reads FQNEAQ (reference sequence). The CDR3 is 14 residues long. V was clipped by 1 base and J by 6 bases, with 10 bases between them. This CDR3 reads CASSLERGPNEQFF. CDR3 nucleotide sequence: TGTGCCAGCAGCTTAGAACGGGGCCCCAATGAGCAGTTCTTC.

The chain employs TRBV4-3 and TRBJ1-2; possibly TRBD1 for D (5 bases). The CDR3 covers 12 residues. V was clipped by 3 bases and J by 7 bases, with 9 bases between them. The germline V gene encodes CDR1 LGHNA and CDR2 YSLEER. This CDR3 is CASSHRRGGYTF. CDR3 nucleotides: TGCGCCAGCAGCCATCGGAGGGGTGGCTACACCTTC.

CDR3 in amino acids: CASRTGTAMNTEAFF. The CDR3 DNA reads TGTGCCAGCAGGACCGGGACAGCAATGAACACTGAAGCTTTCTTT. The chain has TRBV2 and TRBJ1-1; 7 nucleotides agree with TRBD1. Trimming at V came to 6 bases and at J to 0 bases, leaving 7 bases not matched to a gene. The CDR3 spans 15 residues. CDR1 and CDR2 from the germline V gene are SNHLY and FYNNEI.

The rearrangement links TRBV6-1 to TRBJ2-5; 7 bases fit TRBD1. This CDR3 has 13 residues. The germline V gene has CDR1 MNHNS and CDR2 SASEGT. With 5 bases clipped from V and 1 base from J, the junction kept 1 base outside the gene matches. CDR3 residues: CASSRQGQETQYF. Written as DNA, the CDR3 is TGTGCCAGCAGTAGACAGGGCCAAGAGACCCAGTACTTC.

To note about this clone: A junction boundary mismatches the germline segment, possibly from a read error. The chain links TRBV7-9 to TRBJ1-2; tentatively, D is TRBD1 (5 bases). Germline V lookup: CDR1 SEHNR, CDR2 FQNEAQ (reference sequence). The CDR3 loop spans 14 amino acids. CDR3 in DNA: TGTTCCAGCAGCTCCGACAGAAGGTGGGATGGCTACACCTTC. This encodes CSSSSDRRWDGYTF.

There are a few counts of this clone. The CDR3 coding sequence is TGTGCCAGCAGCGCGGACAGGGGGAGCACCGGGGAGCTGTTTTTT. Protein: CASSADRGSTGELFF. This chain uses TRBV7-9 with TRBJ2-2, with 10 bases matching TRBD1. The V gene's germline CDR1 is SEHNR and CDR2 FQNEAQ (reference sequence). The CDR3 is 15 residues long. J gave up 4 bases and V 5 bases, and 4 bases lay outside the gene matches.

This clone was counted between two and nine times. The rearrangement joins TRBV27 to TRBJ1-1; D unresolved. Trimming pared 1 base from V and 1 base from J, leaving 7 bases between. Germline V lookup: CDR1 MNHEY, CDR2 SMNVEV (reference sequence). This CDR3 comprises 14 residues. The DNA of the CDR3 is TGTGCCAGCAGTTTATATCGGAGGAACACTGAAGCTTTCTTT. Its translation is CASSLYRRNTEAFF.

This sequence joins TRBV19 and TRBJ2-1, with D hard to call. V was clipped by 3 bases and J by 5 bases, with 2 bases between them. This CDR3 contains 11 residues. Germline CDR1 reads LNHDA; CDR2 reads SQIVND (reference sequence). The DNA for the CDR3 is TGTGCCAGTAGTATCCACAATGAGCAGTTCTTC. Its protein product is CASSIHNEQFF.

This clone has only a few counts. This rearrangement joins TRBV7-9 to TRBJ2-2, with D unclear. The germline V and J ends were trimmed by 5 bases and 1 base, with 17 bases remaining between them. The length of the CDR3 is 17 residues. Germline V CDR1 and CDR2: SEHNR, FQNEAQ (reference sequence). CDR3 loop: CASSALPDWVNTGELFF. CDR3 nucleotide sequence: TGTGCCAGCAGCGCTCTCCCCGACTGGGTGAACACCGGGGAGCTGTTTTTT. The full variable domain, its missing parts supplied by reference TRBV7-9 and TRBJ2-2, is DTGVSQNPRHKITKRGQNVTFRCDPISEHNRLYWYRQTLGQGPEFLTYFQNEAQLEKSRLLSDRFSAERPKGSFSTLEIQRTEQGDSAMYLCASSALPDWVNTGELFFGEGSRLTVL.

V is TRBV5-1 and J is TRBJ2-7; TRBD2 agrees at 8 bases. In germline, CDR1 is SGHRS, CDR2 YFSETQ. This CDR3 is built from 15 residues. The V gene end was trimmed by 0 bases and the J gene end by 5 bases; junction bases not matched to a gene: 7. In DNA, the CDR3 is TGCGCCAGCAGCTTGGTAGTCGGGAGGGCGGACGAGCAGTACTTC. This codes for CASSLVVGRADEQYF.

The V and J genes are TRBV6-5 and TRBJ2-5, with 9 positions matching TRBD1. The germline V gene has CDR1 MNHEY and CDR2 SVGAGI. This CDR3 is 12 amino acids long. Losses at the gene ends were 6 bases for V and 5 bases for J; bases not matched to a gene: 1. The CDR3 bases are TGTGCCAGCAGACAGGGGGCGGAGACCCAGTACTTC. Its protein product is CASRQGAETQYF.

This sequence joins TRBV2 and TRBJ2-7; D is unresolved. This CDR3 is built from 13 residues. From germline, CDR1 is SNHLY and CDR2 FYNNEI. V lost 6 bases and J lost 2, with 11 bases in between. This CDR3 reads CASRVTGTYEQYF. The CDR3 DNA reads TGTGCCAGCAGGGTGACTGGAACCTACGAGCAGTACTTC.